Below, 3 T cell receptor beta chains from the same sample are listed, as sequenced in a study of T cells in Graves' hyperthyroidism and ophthalmopathy. TCR beta CDR3 sequences were amplified from RNA transcripts. First-round RT-PCR with HTBI primers amplified the TCR CDR3 region. A single record per CDR3 protein comes from TCRdb applying MiXCR to the multiplex PCR reads. The sample contains approximately 410,000 distinct CDR3 sequences, approximately 14% of which appear only once. What was sequenced was blood. The receptors stem from a man aged 18 to 30 with Graves' ophthalmopathy.

The table lists this clonotype with many counts. The chain combines TRBV11-3 with TRBJ1-3; D not certain. V was cut by 2 bases and J by 10 bases, with 9 bases left in between. CDR1 SGHNT and CDR2 YENEEA come from the germline V gene. CDR3 size: 12 residues. The CDR3 region is CASSLQQTTIYF. CDR3 coding DNA: TGTGCCAGCAGCTTACAGCAGACGACCATATATTTT.

Many counts were recorded for this clonotype. The CDR3, as DNA: TGTGCCTCGGTGAGGGTGGGAGATGAAGCTTTCTTT. This encodes CASVRVGDEAFF. The J gene is TRBJ1-1, the V gene TRBV30; unclear D gene. Germline assignment: CDR1 GTSNPN and CDR2 SVGIG (reference sequence). Trimming removed 7 bases at V and 7 bases at J, with 16 bases between. This CDR3 is 12 amino acids long. The full variable domain, with the rest looked up from reference TRBV30 and TRBJ1-1, is SQTIHQWPATLVQPVGSPLSLECTVEGTSNPNLYWYRQAAGRGLQLLFYSVGIGQISSEVPQNLSASRPQDRQFILSSKKLLLSDSGFYLCASVRVGDEAFFGQGTRLTVV.

V and J are TRBV12-5 and TRBJ1-4; 9 bases align to TRBD1. Trimming cost V 2 bases and J 7 bases; bases outside gene matches: 8. Germline values: CDR1 LGHNT, CDR2 FRNRAP. The CDR3 contains 16 residues. In nucleotides, the CDR3 is TGTGCTAGTGGTTTGTCGGACAGGGGATCAGGTGAAAAACTGTTTTTT. The encoded protein is CASGLSDRGSGEKLFF.